This T cell receptor beta chain is drawn from a study of CD8 T cells in ankylosing spondylitis. Study observations and caveats: Earlier work had already found some motif variants in reactive arthritis synovial fluid and blood. Within matched ankylosing spondylitis synovial fluid, disease-linked clones were reportedly significantly enriched. A TCR beta motif of eight or nine highly homologous variants seemed to mark ankylosing spondylitis blood.

Quantitative 5'-RACE with molecular barcodes generated TCR beta libraries. TCRdb reprocessed the 5' RACE reads with MiXCR, giving one entry per CDR3 protein. The sample includes 250,000 or so distinct CDR3 sequences, around 25% of them seen just once. As regards this clonotype: Its specificity is unknown.

The germline V gene has CDR1 DFQATT and CDR2 SNEGSKA (reference sequence). This CDR3 is 13 amino acids long. Trimming took 6 bases from V and 5 from J, leaving 15 bases between them. The receptor was isolated from a male donor with ankylosing spondylitis or in good health (not recorded which). The rearrangement joins TRBV20-1 to TRBJ2-3; D is unclear. Input material: blood, either unsorted or a sorted T cell fraction (not recorded which). DNA for the CDR3: TGCAGTGCCCGGAGAAGTGATAGAGATACGCAGTATTTT. It translates to CSARRSDRDTQYF.